These T cell receptor beta chains were read from a single sample in a study of cytomegalovirus exposure and HLA in healthy donors. Here immunoSEQ multiplex PCR was the method, and the copy in TCRdb shows in-frame clones only, minus some. The sample has about 200,000 clones; 82% are singletons. Material: PBMCs. All receptors derive from a man in his forties or fifties in good health and CMV-seropositive. Both conserved end residues are part of each CDR3. A D gene is named only where the DNA matches it firmly. Not all rows give a size; the values are once, few, many and, for expanded clones, a class.

J gene	V gene	D gene	clone size	CDR3 DNA	CDR3 protein
TRBJ2-2	TRBV14	NA	NA	TGTGCCAGCAGACTAGTTAACACCGGGGAGCTGTTTTTT	CASRLVNTGELFF
TRBJ1-6	TRBV2	TRBD1	NA	TGTGCCAGCAGTCCATTGGGACAGTTCTATAATTCACCCCTCCACTTT	CASSPLGQFYNSPLHF
TRBJ2-1	TRBV30	TRBD2	NA	TGTGCCTGGAGTGCCCTTCGACTAGCGGATGAGCAGTTCTTC	CAWSALRLADEQFF
TRBJ2-4	TRBV9	TRBD1	few	TGTGCCAGCAGCGTAGGAGCGGGACAGGGGAACATTCAGTACTTC	CASSVGAGQGNIQYF
TRBJ1-1	TRBV7-2	TRBD1	NA	TGTGCCAGCAGCTTAATCGGACAGGGTGAAGCTTTCTTT	CASSLIGQGEAFF
TRBJ1-1	TRBV5-1	NA	NA	TGCGCCAGCAGCTTGTTCGGGGATTTGAACACTGAAGCTTTCTTT	CASSLFGDLNTEAFF
TRBJ1-1	TRBV5-1	NA	NA	TGCGCCAGCAGCTTGGCACGGGTGGAGACTGAAGCTTTCTTT	CASSLARVETEAFF
TRBJ2-1	TRBV4-1	NA	NA	TGCGCCAGCAGCCAAGAAAGACAGGTTTCCTACAATGAGCAGTTCTTC	CASSQERQVSYNEQFF
TRBJ1-2	TRBV20-1	NA	NA	TGCAGTGGGAGGGGTAACTATGGCTACACCTTC	CSGRGNYGYTF
TRBJ1-1	TRBV4-1	TRBD1	NA	TGCGCCAGCAGCCAAGAGACAGGGTACGGTGGAGCTTTCTTT	CASSQETGYGGAFF
TRBJ2-1	TRBV7-9	NA	NA	TGTGCCAGCACCCTTCGGGGACACCAAGGGCAGTTCTTC	CASTLRGHQGQFF
TRBJ2-2	TRBV6-5	TRBD1	NA	TGTGCCACCAGGGACAGGGGCACCGGGGAGCTGTTTTTT	CATRDRGTGELFF
TRBJ2-6	TRBV2	NA	NA	TGTGCCAGCGCCGGGGACTCTGGGGCCAACGTCCTGACTTTC	CASAGDSGANVLTF
TRBJ1-2	TRBV15	TRBD1	NA	TGTGCCACCAGCAGAGAAGACAGGGGCTACGGCTACACCTTC	CATSREDRGYGYTF
TRBJ1-3	TRBV28	NA	NA	TGTGCCAGCAGTTTTACCCAGGGGAGCTCTGGAAACACCATATATTTT	CASSFTQGSSGNTIYF
TRBJ2-4	TRBV7-9	TRBD1	NA	TGTGCCAGCAGCTGGGGAGTGGGGACAGAAAACATTCAGTACTTC	CASSWGVGTENIQYF
TRBJ2-5	TRBV7-3	TRBD1	NA	TGTGCCAGCAGCTATGGGACAGGAGAGACCCAGTACTTC	CASSYGTGETQYF
TRBJ2-2	TRBV5-1	NA	NA	TGCGCCAGCAGCTTGGGAGCCACAGGGTCGGTCACCGGGGAGCTGTTTTTT	CASSLGATGSVTGELFF
TRBJ1-3	TRBV11-2	NA	NA	TGTGCCAGCAGCTTAGGGGACATTGGAAACACCATATATTTT	CASSLGDIGNTIYF
TRBJ2-1	TRBV4-2	NA	NA	TGTGCCAGCAGCCCCCCAACGGGGAAGGGGGACAATGAGCAGTTCTTC	CASSPPTGKGDNEQFF
TRBJ2-2	TRBV6-1	NA	once	TGTGCCACCAGGACTACGTGGAACACCGGGGAGCTGTTTTTT	CATRTTWNTGELFF
TRBJ2-1	TRBV5-8	TRBD2	few	TGTGCCAGCAGCGGAACGGGACTAGCGGGAGGCAATGAGCAGTTCTTC	CASSGTGLAGGNEQFF
TRBJ2-5	TRBV5-1	NA	NA	TGCGCCAGCAGCGTTGGGGGGGCGGAAGAGACCCAGTACTTC	CASSVGGAEETQYF
TRBJ1-4	TRBV5-1	NA	NA	TGCGCCAGCAGCCTGACTCCTAATGAAAAACTGTTTTTT	CASSLTPNEKLFF
TRBJ2-1	TRBV7-7	NA	NA	TGTGCCAGCAGCTTAGAAAGCGGAACTTACAATGAGCAGTTCTTC	CASSLESGTYNEQFF
TRBJ2-1	TRBV11-2	TRBD2	NA	TGTGCCAGCAGCTTAGTAGGGAGGCTAGCGGGAGGCAATGAGCAGTTCTTC	CASSLVGRLAGGNEQFF
TRBJ1-5	TRBV7-9	NA	NA	TGTGCCAGCAGCTTAGCGGGGGCGCCCAATCAGCCCCAGCATTTT	CASSLAGAPNQPQHF
TRBJ2-5	TRBV19	NA	NA	TGTGCCAGTAGTATAGCGGAGACCCAGTACTTC	CASSIAETQYF
TRBJ2-3	TRBV29-1	NA	NA	TGCAGCGTTGCCCAGGGAGATACGCAGTATTTT	CSVAQGDTQYF
TRBJ1-5	TRBV28	NA	NA	TGTGCCAGCAGTTTGCGGGGGTTGAGCAATCAGCCCCAGCATTTT	CASSLRGLSNQPQHF
TRBJ1-1	TRBV6-5	NA	few	TGTGCCAGCAGCCCACAGGAGAACACTGAAGCTTTCTTT	CASSPQENTEAFF
TRBJ2-7	TRBV4-1	TRBD2	NA	TGCGCCAGCAGCCAGGTGCCGGGACTAGGAGCCTACGAGCAGTACTTC	CASSQVPGLGAYEQYF
TRBJ2-3	TRBV6-5	NA	NA	TGTGCCAGCTCGGAGGGTTGGACAGATACGCAGTATTTT	CASSEGWTDTQYF